These 8 T cell receptor beta chains were sequenced from one sample in a study of blood T cell repertoires in COVID-19. The protocol was immunoSEQ multiplex PCR, while the TCRdb copy is restricted to in-frame clones and leaves out a portion. Found here are around 200,000 clones, approximately 80% of them singletons; the top ten hold 6% to 8.5%. Sample: peripheral blood. The source of these receptors is a human donor in a cohort sampled during active COVID-19.

This chain joins TRBV29-1 and TRBJ2-7, with 10 nucleotides matching TRBD1. The CDR3 consists of 13 residues. J was trimmed by 1 base and V by 6 bases; bases with no gene match: 3. Per the germline V gene, CDR1 is SQVTM and CDR2 is ANQGSEA. The chain's CDR3 is CSVVDRGSYEQYF. CDR3 DNA: TGCAGCGTGGTGGACAGGGGGTCCTACGAGCAGTACTTC.

This rearrangement joins TRBV2 to TRBJ1-2; 10 bases are a match to TRBD1. The CDR3 is 15 amino acids. The germline V gene encodes CDR1 SNHLY and CDR2 FYNNEI. The trim removed 3 bases at V and 4 bases at J, leaving 5 bases unmatched. The CDR3: CASSDMGTGAYGYTF. The CDR3 DNA reads TGTGCCAGCAGTGACATGGGGACAGGGGCCTATGGCTACACCTTC.

The chain carries TRBV5-6 and TRBJ2-2; no reliable D call. The germline V gene encodes CDR1 SGHDT and CDR2 YYEEEE. The CDR3 covers 14 residues. Deletions cut 4 bases from V and 1 base from J, with 8 bases between. Written as DNA, the CDR3 is TGTGCCAGCAGCCCCGGTCGGAACACCGGGGAGCTGTTTTTT. Its translation is CASSPGRNTGELFF. Based on the CDR3 plus reference TRBV5-6 and TRBJ2-2, the full variable domain is DAGVTQSPTHLIKTRGQQVTLRCSPKSGHDTVSWYQQALGQGPQFIFQYYEEEERQRGNFPDRFSGHQFPNYSSELNVNALLLGDSALYLCASSPGRNTGELFFGEGSRLTVL.

This clone was recorded once. This rearrangement joins TRBV12-2 to TRBJ1-5; TRBD1 was called by the table and not checked on the DNA. TRBV12-2 is tagged as a pseudogene. The CDR3 has 16 residues. The CDR3 region is CASRSTTGLHIQPQHF. The CDR3 DNA is TGTGCAAGTCGCTCCACGACAGGGCTACATATTCAGCCCCAGCATTTT.

The V gene is TRBV9, the J gene TRBJ2-1; TRBD1 might be the D (5 bases). CDR1 and CDR2 (germline): SGDLS, YYNGEE. This CDR3 is built from 15 residues. V dropped 3 bases and J dropped 6 bases, with 16 bases sitting between them. CDR3 in DNA: TGTGCCAGCAGCGACTATACAGGTCGTGGCAATGAGCAGTTCTTC. Its protein product is CASSDYTGRGNEQFF.

The rearrangement uses TRBV6-6 and TRBJ2-3, with 7 bases that match TRBD2. V gave up 7 bases and J gave up 1 base; unmatched junction bases: 8. The CDR3 totals 15 residues. CDR1 is MNHNY, CDR2 SVGAGI, per germline (reference sequence). The CDR3 protein is CASIPGAGGTDTQYF. DNA for the CDR3: TGTGCCAGCATCCCCGGGGCGGGGGGCACAGATACGCAGTATTTT.

The chain is built from TRBV5-4 and TRBJ1-2; TRBD1 agrees at 7 bases. Trimming at V came to 3 bases and at J to 6 bases, leaving 11 bases not matched to a gene. This CDR3 is 15 amino acids long. Germline CDR1 SGHNT, CDR2 YYREEE (reference sequence). In DNA, the CDR3 is TGTGCCAGCAGCTCTCCTGCGGGGACAGTTGATGGCTACACCTTC. Residues: CASSSPAGTVDGYTF. Full variable domain (rest looked up from reference TRBV5-4 and TRBJ1-2): ETGVTQSPTHLIKTRGQQVTLRCSSQSGHNTVSWYQQALGQGPQFIFQYYREEENGRGNFPPRFSGLQFPNYSSELNVNALELDDSALYLCASSSPAGTVDGYTFGSGTRLTVV.

The chain links TRBV7-2 to TRBJ1-2, with D tentatively TRBD1 (6 bases). Trimming shortened V by 1 base and J by 6 bases, and 12 bases separated the two germline ends. The CDR3 contains 14 residues. Germline loops: CDR1 SGHTA, CDR2 FQGNSA. CDR3: CASSLGVQGNGYTF. DNA of the CDR3: TGTGCCAGCAGCTTAGGGGTACAGGGTAATGGCTACACCTTC.